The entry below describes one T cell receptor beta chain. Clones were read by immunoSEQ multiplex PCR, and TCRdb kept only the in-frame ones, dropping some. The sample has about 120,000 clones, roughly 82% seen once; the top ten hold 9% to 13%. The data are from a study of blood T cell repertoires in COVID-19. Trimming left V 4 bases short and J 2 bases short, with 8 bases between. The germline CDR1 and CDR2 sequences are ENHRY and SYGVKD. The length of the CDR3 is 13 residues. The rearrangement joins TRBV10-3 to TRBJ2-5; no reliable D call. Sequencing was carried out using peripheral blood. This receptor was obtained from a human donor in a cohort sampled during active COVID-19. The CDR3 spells CAISGFLQETQYF. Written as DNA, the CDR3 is TGTGCCATCAGTGGATTCCTACAAGAGACCCAGTACTTC.